The entry below describes one T cell receptor beta chain. The target of this receptor is not known. No base quality information exists; no much larger clone differs at one position. This entry is derived from a study of CD8 T cells in Susac syndrome (dated by TCRdb to about 2019). Regarding the study in general: Of the Susac syndrome patients who were sequenced, 5 or 6 had clinically active disease and roughly eight were in clinical remission. Repertoire sequencing was used to test whether CD8+ T cell activation and differentiation in Susac syndrome was antigen driven. At the time of blood withdrawal, Susac syndrome patients were either therapy-naive, taking corticosteroids (with some also receiving IVIg), or on IVIg alone.

RNA was extracted using the RNeasy kit, and roughly 0.5 to 1 microgram was reverse transcribed with random hexamers. The immunoSEQ multiplex PCR assay, which covers 54 Vbeta and 13 Jbeta segments, was used to amplify TCR beta CDR3 regions. PCR amplification bias was corrected using a synthetic template baseline for primer optimization and computational correction. Turning to the authors' computational methods: Reads were annotated to V, D and J genes per IMGT and analyzed with immunoSEQ Analyzer, keeping only productive sequences. Clonality was calculated as one minus the Shannon entropy normalized by log2 of the number of productive unique sequences. Public and private clones were assessed among the 100 most prevalent clones of each patient and control. Susac-specific clones were defined as absent from healthy and MS cohorts, 850 to 1,300 published viral clones and other ImmuneACCESS disease sequences. TCRdb reran the public reads through fastp at Q25 and MiXCR, keeping productive beta chains. Under each unique CDR3 protein, matching rows form one entry showing the most common genes and DNA. For this entry, the V and J calls and clone size follow TCRdb and not the study's own pipeline. This sample gives 160,000 or so distinct CDR3 sequences in total; approximately 94% of them show up just once. Roughly 0.12% of the sample lies in the top ten.

Peripheral blood CD8+ and CD4+ T cells from healthy donors, Susac syndrome patients and multiple sclerosis patients were profiled by high-throughput TCR beta sequencing. Recently defined diagnostic criteria for definite or probable disease were met by the Susac syndrome patients. Bulk CD8+ and CD4+ T cells were purified magnetically by negative isolation, whereas CD8+ TEMRA cells were enriched by FACS. Blood was collected in EDTA tubes and processed within 24 hours, with PBMCs isolated through density gradient centrifugation. PBMCs intended for TCR sequencing were cryopreserved in liquid nitrogen and were subsequently thawed in a 37 degrees C water bath. Purity of sorted or isolated CD4+, CD8+ and CD8+ TEMRA cells was at least 90%. The study at large found these results: The number of individuals in the TCR sequencing and HLA analysis was acknowledged as relatively small. No clonal expansion was detected in the CD4+ T cell repertoire of Susac syndrome patients.

The germline V gene encodes CDR1 ENHRY and CDR2 SYGVKD. The germline V end is reduced by 5 bases and the J end by 6 bases; junction bases left unmatched: 3. The CDR3 starts with the cysteine, ends with the phenylalanine, and has 12 residues. CDR3 DNA is the only sequence kept; it has 36 bases, read in frame from the first base. The clonotype comes from a human donor with Susac syndrome. This chain is built from TRBV10-3 and TRBJ2-5, with TRBD2 identical over 7 junction bases. Sample: CD4+ T cells from PBMCs. The DNA reads as follows: TGTGCCATCAGTTCGGGGGGAAAGACCCAGTACTTC. Translated, this gives CAISSGGKTQYF.